Listed below are T cell receptor beta chains from one sample, sequenced in a study of blood T cell repertoires in COVID-19. Only in-frame clones appear in the TCRdb table, and some are missing; sequencing was by immunoSEQ multiplex PCR. This sample yields under 400,000 clones, of which over 85% are seen a single time; roughly 4% belongs to the top ten. Sequenced: peripheral blood. Receptors were obtained from a woman in her fifties or sixties with COVID-19, enrolled during active disease. The CDR3 runs from the conserved cysteine through the conserved F or W. Fields, in order: clone size, J gene, V gene, D gene, CDR3 DNA, CDR3 protein. A D gene is named only where the DNA matches it firmly. Rows give clone size only sometimes, using once, few, many, or a class for an expanded clone.

clone size: NA
J gene: TRBJ1-2
V gene: TRBV5-1
D gene: TRBD1
CDR3 DNA: TGCGCCAGCAGCTTAGGGACAGGGCGCGGCTACACCTTC
CDR3 protein: CASSLGTGRGYTF

clone size: NA
J gene: TRBJ1-1
V gene: TRBV5-1
D gene: NA
CDR3 DNA: TGCGCCAGCAGCCGCCGGGGACAAAACACTGAAGCTTTCTTT
CDR3 protein: CASSRRGQNTEAFF

clone size: NA
J gene: TRBJ1-2
V gene: TRBV6-5
D gene: NA
CDR3 DNA: TGTGCCAGCAGTTACGGGGCCAGACCTAACTATGGCTACACCTTC
CDR3 protein: CASSYGARPNYGYTF

clone size: once
J gene: TRBJ1-4
V gene: TRBV2
D gene: NA
CDR3 DNA: TGTGCCAGCAACGGACAGTACGAAAAACTGTTTTTT
CDR3 protein: CASNGQYEKLFF

clone size: few
J gene: TRBJ1-5
V gene: TRBV7-2
D gene: NA
CDR3 DNA: TGTGCCAGCAGCCCCCAGGGCAAGAGCAATCAGCCCCAGCATTTT
CDR3 protein: CASSPQGKSNQPQHF

clone size: NA
J gene: TRBJ2-5
V gene: TRBV7-2
D gene: NA
CDR3 DNA: TGTGCCAGCAGCTTCATTCAAGGGGCTGAGACGGAGACCCAGTACTTC
CDR3 protein: CASSFIQGAETETQYF

clone size: few
J gene: TRBJ1-4
V gene: TRBV5-8
D gene: NA
CDR3 DNA: TGTGCCAGCAGCCCTCCCCGGAGTGGCTCTAATGAAAAACTGTTTTTT
CDR3 protein: CASSPPRSGSNEKLFF

clone size: once
J gene: TRBJ1-2
V gene: TRBV12-3/TRBV12-4
D gene: TRBD1
CDR3 DNA: TGTGCCAGCACCCTGGACAGGACCGGCCACACCTTC
CDR3 protein: CASTLDRTGHTF

clone size: NA
J gene: TRBJ1-1
V gene: TRBV6-5
D gene: NA
CDR3 DNA: TGTGCCAGCAGCGTACAGGGGAACACTGAAGCTTTCTTT
CDR3 protein: CASSVQGNTEAFF

clone size: NA
J gene: TRBJ1-2
V gene: TRBV6-5
D gene: NA
CDR3 DNA: TGTGCCAACGGGAAGGGCCTTAACTATGGCTACACCTTC
CDR3 protein: CANGKGLNYGYTF

clone size: NA
J gene: TRBJ1-1
V gene: TRBV10-3
D gene: NA
CDR3 DNA: TGTGCCACATCGATACAAGGGGAAGCTGAAGCTTTCTTT
CDR3 protein: CATSIQGEAEAFF

clone size: NA
J gene: TRBJ1-3
V gene: TRBV10-3
D gene: NA
CDR3 DNA: TGTGCCATCAGACAGGGCGTCTCTGGAAACACCATATATTTT
CDR3 protein: CAIRQGVSGNTIYF

clone size: once
J gene: TRBJ2-1
V gene: TRBV6-5
D gene: TRBD1
CDR3 DNA: TGTGCCAGCAGCCACCCACAGGGGGCTGGGAATGAGCAGTTCTTC
CDR3 protein: CASSHPQGAGNEQFF

clone size: NA
J gene: TRBJ1-5
V gene: TRBV4-1
D gene: NA
CDR3 DNA: TGCGCCAGCAGCCTAGGGGCCCCCGGGAGCAATCAGCCCCAGCATTTT
CDR3 protein: CASSLGAPGSNQPQHF

clone size: NA
J gene: TRBJ2-5
V gene: TRBV19
D gene: NA
CDR3 DNA: TGTGCCAGAATATACAAGGGGGGGGAGACCCAGTACTTC
CDR3 protein: CARIYKGGETQYF

clone size: NA
J gene: TRBJ2-5
V gene: TRBV7-3
D gene: NA
CDR3 DNA: TGTGCCAGCAGCCCCTCTGGGGGGACCCAAGAGACCCAGTACTTC
CDR3 protein: CASSPSGGTQETQYF

clone size: NA
J gene: TRBJ2-1
V gene: TRBV2
D gene: TRBD2
CDR3 DNA: TGTGCCAGCAGTGGGACTAGCACTAATGAGCAGTTCTTC
CDR3 protein: CASSGTSTNEQFF

clone size: NA
J gene: TRBJ2-7
V gene: TRBV10-1
D gene: TRBD1
CDR3 DNA: TGCGCCAGCAGTGATCCGGGACAGGGGCAATACGAGCAGTACTTC
CDR3 protein: CASSDPGQGQYEQYF

clone size: NA
J gene: TRBJ2-2
V gene: TRBV6-5
D gene: TRBD1
CDR3 DNA: TGTGCCAGCAGACAGGGGCCGAACACCGGGGAGCTGTTTTTT
CDR3 protein: CASRQGPNTGELFF

clone size: NA
J gene: TRBJ1-4
V gene: TRBV7-9
D gene: NA
CDR3 DNA: TGTGCCAGCAGCAAACAGGGTTCAACTAATGAAAAACTGTTTTTT
CDR3 protein: CASSKQGSTNEKLFF

clone size: NA
J gene: TRBJ1-2
V gene: TRBV2
D gene: NA
CDR3 DNA: TGTGCCAGCAGTGAAGCGCGACAGATTAACTATGGCTACACCTTC
CDR3 protein: CASSEARQINYGYTF